This record concerns one T cell receptor (beta chain) sequence. No cognate antigen has been identified for it. The sample holds no much larger clone one base away, and base qualities are not on file. Each collaborating institution followed its own protocols to collect whole blood in K2EDTA tubes. For TCRbeta analysis, collaborator samples were shipped as frozen whole blood, as isolated PBMCs, or as DNA extracted from either sample type. The data derive from a study of blood T cell repertoires in COVID-19 (dated by TCRdb to the early 2020s). Some background on the complete study: Samples from collaborators originated in the United States, Italy and Spain and spanned both the acute and convalescent phases of COVID-19. The material from the prospective study consisted of cDNA or gDNA derived from T cells, B-cell-depleted T cells, or PBMCs. The dataset comprised deeply sampled blood TCRbeta repertoires from subjects exposed to, actively infected with, or recovered from COVID-19. The repertoires were made available in a free public database intended to serve as a resource for research on the immune response to SARS-CoV-2. Samples came from the ongoing ImmuneRACE study (first 160 participants) plus 1,254 subjects from 6 global collaborators. Nearly every sample came with metadata listing a de-identified subject ID, COVID-19 status, age in years and sex. Where available, HLA class I and class II types were taken from metadata supplied by the sample provider and were not determined by assay-based typing.

Results and caveats for the whole study, not just this receptor: The amount of clinical and demographic metadata varied by source and participant and was provided uncurated.

The CDR3 contains 14 residues, cysteine and phenylalanine counted. CDR3 DNA only is kept here, 42 bases in frame from base 1. V is reduced by 6 bases and J by 0 bases, leaving a spacing of 8 bases between them. Via the germline V gene, CDR1 is SNHLY and CDR2 FYNNEI. The immunoSEQ Assay, a bias-controlled multiplex PCR, was used to amplify TCRbeta CDR3 regions from genomic DNA. Regarding the original processing steps: Within the assay, amplification of reference gene primers was used to estimate how many nucleated cells each sample contained. To quantify the absolute abundance of each unique TCRbeta CDR3 rearrangement, sequence reads were collapsed and filtered. For each sample, productive Simpson clonality was calculated as the square root of Simpson's diversity index over productive rearrangements. As stored in TCRdb, this immuneACCESS dataset retains in-frame rearrangements with V and J assigned. A fraction of the clones does not appear; measured against another copy, unresolved V genes explain less than half of the discrepancy, and the remainder lacks a known reason. The DNA gave D and trimming, while V, J and clone size come from that table. The sample table lists more than 110,000 clones, around 80% of them with a count of one. The ten most abundant clones make up 5% to 7.5% of the sample.

Recombination linked TRBV2 to TRBJ1-4; the D gene identity is not certain. This sequence was found in a human donor in a cohort sampled during active COVID-19. The specimen sequenced was peripheral blood. The DNA sequence follows: TGTGCCAGCAGATCATTAGCAACTAATGAAAAACTGTTTTTT. Its coded protein is CASRSLATNEKLFF.